The sequence of this T cell receptor (beta chain) was determined in a study of graft-versus-host responses after intestinal transplantation. On the study more broadly: As for transplant type, recipients had multivisceral, liver-intestinal, or isolated intestinal grafts.

The protocol was immunoSEQ multiplex PCR, while the TCRdb copy is restricted to in-frame clones and leaves out a portion. The table shows around 21,000 clones, with about 45% occurring only once. Study-level points and caveats: With peak circulating GvH clone levels came an association with early post-transplant HvG declines.

The CDR3 is 13 amino acids. V was shortened by 6 bases and J by 3 bases, with 11 bases between the two germline ends. Looked up from germline, CDR1 is MNHNS and CDR2 is SASEGT. This clone was seen a handful of times. Plates contained approximately 200,000 CFSE-labeled responder cells and approximately 200,000 irradiated, violet-dye-labeled stimulator cells. Post-reaction, proliferating CD3+CD4+ and CD3+CD8+ responders (CFSE-low) were sorted. The specimen was alloreactive CD8+ T cells from a mixed lymphocyte reaction culture, collected before transplantation. Subset here: CFSE-low proliferating T cells sorted from roughly six-day pre-transplant mixed lymphocyte reaction (GvH or HvG direction). This TCR was sampled from a human patient who was an organ donor for intestinal transplantation. This chain uses TRBV6-1 with TRBJ2-5, with D possibly matching TRBD2 (5 bases). CDR3 nucleotide sequence: TGTGCCAGCAGCTCCGGGATTGAAGAGACCCAGTACTTC. It yields the protein CASSSGIEETQYF.